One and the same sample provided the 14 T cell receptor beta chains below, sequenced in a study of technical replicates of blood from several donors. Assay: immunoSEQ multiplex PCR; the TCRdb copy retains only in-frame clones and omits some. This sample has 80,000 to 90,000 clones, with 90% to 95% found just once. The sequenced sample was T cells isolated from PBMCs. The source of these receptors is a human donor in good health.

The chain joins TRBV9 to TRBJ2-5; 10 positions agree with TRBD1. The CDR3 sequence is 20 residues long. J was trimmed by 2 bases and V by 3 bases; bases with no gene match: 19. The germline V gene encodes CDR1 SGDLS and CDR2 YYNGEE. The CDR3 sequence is CASSARDRGRLRDRQETQYF. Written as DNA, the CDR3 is TGTGCCAGCAGCGCACGGGACAGGGGCCGGTTGCGGGATAGGCAAGAGACCCAGTACTTC.

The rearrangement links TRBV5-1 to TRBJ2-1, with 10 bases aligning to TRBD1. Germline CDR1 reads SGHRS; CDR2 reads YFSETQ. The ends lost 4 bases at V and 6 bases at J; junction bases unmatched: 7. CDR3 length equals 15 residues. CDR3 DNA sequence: TGCGCCAGCAGCAACGAAAGGACAGGGGGCAATGAGCAGTTCTTC. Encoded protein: CASSNERTGGNEQFF.

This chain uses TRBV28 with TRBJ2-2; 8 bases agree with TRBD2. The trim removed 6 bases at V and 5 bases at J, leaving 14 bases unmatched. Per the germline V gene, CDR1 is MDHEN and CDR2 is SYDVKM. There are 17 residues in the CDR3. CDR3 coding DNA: TGTGCCAGCAGCATGTACTTTGCGGGGGGAGGTACCGGGGAGCTGTTTTTT. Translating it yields CASSMYFAGGGTGELFF.

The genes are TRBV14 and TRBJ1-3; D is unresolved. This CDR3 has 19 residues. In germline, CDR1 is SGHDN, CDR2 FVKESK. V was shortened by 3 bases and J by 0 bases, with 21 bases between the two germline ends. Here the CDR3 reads CASSHSSVSKRLSGNTIYF. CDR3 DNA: TGTGCCAGCAGCCATTCGTCGGTCTCAAAGCGCCTCTCTGGAAACACCATATATTTT.

This chain's CDR3 is CASSYELAGGGVNTQYF. In DNA, the CDR3 is TGTGCCAGCAGTTACGAACTAGCGGGAGGGGGGGTTAATACGCAGTATTTT. The chain joins TRBV7-2 to TRBJ2-3; 13 bases align to TRBD2. With V trimmed by 6 bases and J by 7 bases, 13 bases remained unmatched. Per germline, CDR1 SGHTA and CDR2 FQGNSA. The CDR3 extends over 17 amino acids.

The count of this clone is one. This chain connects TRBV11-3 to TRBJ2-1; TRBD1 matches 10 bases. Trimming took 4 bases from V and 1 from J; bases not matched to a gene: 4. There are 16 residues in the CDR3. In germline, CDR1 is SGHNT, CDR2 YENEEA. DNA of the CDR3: TGTGCCAGCAGCTCAGGGACAGGGGCGTCCTACAATGAGCAGTTCTTC. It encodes CASSSGTGASYNEQFF.

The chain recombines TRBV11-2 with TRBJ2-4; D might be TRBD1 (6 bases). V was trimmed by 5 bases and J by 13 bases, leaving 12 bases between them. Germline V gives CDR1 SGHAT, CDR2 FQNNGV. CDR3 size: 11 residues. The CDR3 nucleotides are TGTGCCAGCAGCCCCGGGACAAACCAGTACTTC. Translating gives CASSPGTNQYF.

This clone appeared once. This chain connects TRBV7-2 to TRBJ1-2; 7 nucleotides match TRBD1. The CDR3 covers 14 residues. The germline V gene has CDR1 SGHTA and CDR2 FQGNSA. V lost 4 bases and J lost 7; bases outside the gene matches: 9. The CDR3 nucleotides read TGTGCCAGCAGCTCCCGACAGGGTCTTGTTGGCTACACCTTC. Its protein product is CASSSRQGLVGYTF. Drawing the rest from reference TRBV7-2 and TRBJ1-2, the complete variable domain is GAGVSQSPSNKVTEKGKDVELRCDPISGHTALYWYRQSLGQGLEFLIYFQGNSAPDKSGLPSDRFSAERTGGSVSTLTIQRTQQEDSAVYLCASSSRQGLVGYTFGSGTRLTVV.

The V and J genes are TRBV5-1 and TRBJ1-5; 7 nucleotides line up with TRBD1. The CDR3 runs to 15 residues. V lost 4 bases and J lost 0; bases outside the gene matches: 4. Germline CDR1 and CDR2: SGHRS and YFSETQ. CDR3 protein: CASSPGTVSNQPQHF. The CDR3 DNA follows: TGCGCCAGCAGCCCAGGGACAGTTAGCAATCAGCCCCAGCATTTT.

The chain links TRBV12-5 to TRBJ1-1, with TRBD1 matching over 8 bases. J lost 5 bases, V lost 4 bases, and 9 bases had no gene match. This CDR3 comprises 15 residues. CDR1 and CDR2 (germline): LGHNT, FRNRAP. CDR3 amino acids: CASGSRDTGGTEAFF. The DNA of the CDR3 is TGTGCTAGTGGTTCGCGCGACACAGGGGGTACTGAAGCTTTCTTT. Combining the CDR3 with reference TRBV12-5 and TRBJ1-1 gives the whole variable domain DARVTQTPRHKVTEMGQEVTMRCQPILGHNTVFWYRQTMMQGLELLAYFRNRAPLDDSGMPKDRFSAEMPDATLATLKIQPSEPRDSAVYFCASGSRDTGGTEAFFGQGTRLTVV.

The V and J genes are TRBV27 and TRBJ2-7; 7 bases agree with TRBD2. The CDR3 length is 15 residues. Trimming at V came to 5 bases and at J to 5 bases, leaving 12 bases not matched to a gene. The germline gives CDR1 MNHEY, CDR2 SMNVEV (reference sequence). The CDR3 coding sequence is TGTGCCAGCAGTCCTGGGACCTACGGGGGGAACGAGCAGTACTTC. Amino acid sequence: CASSPGTYGGNEQYF.

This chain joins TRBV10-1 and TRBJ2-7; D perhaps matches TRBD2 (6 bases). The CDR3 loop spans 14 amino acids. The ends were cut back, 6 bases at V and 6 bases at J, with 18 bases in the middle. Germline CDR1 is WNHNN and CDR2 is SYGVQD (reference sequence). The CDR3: CASRRDGSGGEQYF. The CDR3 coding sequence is TGCGCCAGCAGGCGGGACGGGAGCGGCGGCGAGCAGTACTTC.

CDR3 region: CASSSRGQGSWGSSYEQYF. As DNA, the CDR3 is TGTGCCAGCAGTTCCAGGGGACAGGGTTCATGGGGAAGCTCCTACGAGCAGTACTTC. The chain combines TRBV28 with TRBJ2-7, with 9 bases matching TRBD1. Per the germline V gene, CDR1 is MDHEN and CDR2 is SYDVKM. Germline trimming cut 4 bases from V and 0 bases from J; bases unmatched to any gene: 16. The CDR3 runs to 19 residues. Drawing the rest from reference TRBV28 and TRBJ2-7, the complete variable domain is DVKVTQSSRYLVKRTGEKVFLECVQDMDHENMFWYRQDPGLGLRLIYFSYDVKMKEKGDIPEGYSVSREKKERFSLILESASTNQTSMYLCASSSRGQGSWGSSYEQYFGPGTRLTVT.

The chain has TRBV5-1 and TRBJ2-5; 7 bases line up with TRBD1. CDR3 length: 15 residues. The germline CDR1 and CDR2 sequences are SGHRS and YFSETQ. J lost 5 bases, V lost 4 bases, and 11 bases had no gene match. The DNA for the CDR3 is TGCGCCAGCAGCCCAACACCCTCGACAGGGGAGACCCAGTACTTC. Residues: CASSPTPSTGETQYF. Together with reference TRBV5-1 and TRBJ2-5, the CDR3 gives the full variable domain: KAGVTQTPRYLIKTRGQQVTLSCSPISGHRSVSWYQQTPGQGLQFLFEYFSETQRNKGNFPGRFSGRQFSNSRSEMNVSTLELGDSALYLCASSPTPSTGETQYFGPGTRLLVL.